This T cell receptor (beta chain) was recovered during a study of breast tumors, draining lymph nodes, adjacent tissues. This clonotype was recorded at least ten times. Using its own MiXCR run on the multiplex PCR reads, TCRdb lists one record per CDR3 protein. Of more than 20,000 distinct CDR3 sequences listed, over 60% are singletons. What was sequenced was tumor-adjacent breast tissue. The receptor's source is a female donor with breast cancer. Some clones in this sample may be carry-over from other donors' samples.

In DNA, the CDR3 is TGTGCCTGGGTTGAGACAGGGCCGGGGGGCTACACCTTC. Translated, it gives CAWVETGPGGYTF. The chain recombines TRBV30 with TRBJ1-2, with 7 nucleotides matching TRBD1. Per germline, CDR1 GTSNPN and CDR2 SVGIG (reference sequence). Trimming at V came to 5 bases and at J to 8 bases, leaving 11 bases not matched to a gene. This CDR3 contains 13 residues.